This note documents a single TCR beta chain sequence. TCRdb re-derived calls from the RT-PCR reads in MiXCR, one entry per CDR3 protein. The table includes 900,000 to 1,000,000 distinct CDR3 sequences, more than 15% detected once. CDR3 length: 17 residues. Germline V gene sequence: CDR1 MGHRA, CDR2 YSYEKL. V was pared by 0 bases and J by 1 base, with 5 bases of the junction left unmatched. This specimen comes from a study of patients and donors after allogeneic stem cell transplantation. The TCR was taken from a human donor who was either an allogeneic HSCT recipient or a stem cell or donor lymphocyte infusion donor (not recorded which). It is not recorded whose cells these are; they may come from a transplant donor. The gene calls are TRBV4-1 and TRBJ2-7, with TRBD1 matching over 11 bases. The material sequenced was blood, either unsorted or a sorted T cell fraction (not recorded which). Here the CDR3 reads CASSQEDWDRGSYEQYF. CDR3 sequence (DNA): TGCGCCAGCAGCCAAGAAGATTGGGACAGGGGGTCCTACGAGCAGTACTTC.